This TCR beta chain was recorded in a study of T cells in Graves' hyperthyroidism and ophthalmopathy. The CDR3 length is 16 residues. Trimming removed 6 bases at V and 4 bases at J, with 19 bases between. Regarding this clonotype: This may be a read error, as it is one base from a much larger clone.

Those with hyperthyroidism were 18 to 65 years old, newly diagnosed, and ill for under 2 months. Regions amplified from RNA transcripts were the TCR beta CDR3 regions. TCR CDR3 regions were first amplified by RT-PCR with HTBI primers. TCRdb ran MiXCR on the multiplex PCR reads and lists one entry per CDR3 protein. This sample has about 590,000 distinct CDR3 sequences; less than 20% occur once, and the top ten carry approximately 7.4%. The sequence came from a woman aged 25 to 39 with Graves' hyperthyroidism. Sequenced input: blood. The chain uses TRBV12-3 or TRBV12-4 and TRBJ1-3; no clear D gene. The CDR3 here is CASRGNRASDGNTIYF. CDR3 DNA: TGTGCCAGCAGGGGTAACAGAGCCTCCGACGGAAACACCATATATTTT.